This is a list of T cell receptor beta chains from one sample in a study of CD8+ T cells in alopecia areata. TCRdb's copy holds only in-frame clones and misses some; the assay was immunoSEQ multiplex PCR. The sample has roughly 70,000 clones, 29% seen once. The source material was CD8+ T cells sorted from blood, sampled at week 4, from a patient treated with tofacitinib. The receptors shown here come from a human donor with alopecia areata. The CDR3 runs from the conserved cysteine through the conserved F or W. The order of the fields is V gene, D gene, J gene, CDR3 length, clone size, CDR3 protein, CDR3 DNA. A D gene is named only where the DNA matches it firmly. Clone size is given for some rows only: seen once, a few or many times, or a class if the clone is expanded.

V: TRBV7-2
D: -
J: TRBJ1-1
length: 13
size: few
CDR3: CASSFFGRDEAFF
DNA: TGTGCCAGCAGCTTTTTTGGAAGAGATGAAGCTTTCTTT

V: TRBV30
D: -
J: TRBJ1-2
length: 14
size: -
CDR3: CAWSAIEANYGYTF
DNA: TGTGCCTGGAGTGCCATCGAAGCTAACTATGGCTACACCTTC

V: TRBV23-1
D: -
J: TRBJ2-5
length: 16
size: few
CDR3: CAPELEGAGLQETQYF
DNA: TGCGCCCCGGAACTCGAGGGAGCGGGCCTCCAAGAGACCCAGTACTTC

V: TRBV7-2
D: -
J: TRBJ2-6
length: 14
size: few
CDR3: CASSLPPGANVLTF
DNA: TGTGCCAGCAGCCTACCCCCCGGGGCCAACGTCCTGACTTTC

V: TRBV29-1
D: -
J: TRBJ1-2
length: 13
size: -
CDR3: CSVEDLASYGYTF
DNA: TGCAGCGTTGAAGATCTGGCAAGTTATGGCTACACCTTC

V: TRBV7-9
D: TRBD2
J: TRBJ2-3
length: 15
size: once
CDR3: CASSPTGTSGDTQYF
DNA: TGTGCCAGCAGCCCCACCGGGACTAGCGGAGATACGCAGTATTTT

V: TRBV4-3
D: -
J: TRBJ2-5
length: 15
size: -
CDR3: CASSQGVRAGETQYF
DNA: TGCGCCAGCAGCCAAGGGGTCCGGGCGGGGGAGACCCAGTACTTC

V: TRBV28
D: TRBD2
J: TRBJ2-3
length: 15
size: -
CDR3: CASRHGTAPWEGQYF
DNA: TGTGCCAGCAGACATGGGACGGCCCCGTGGGAGGGACAGTATTTT

V: TRBV9
D: TRBD1
J: TRBJ2-7
length: 15
size: few
CDR3: CASSVGGQPTYEQYF
DNA: TGTGCCAGCAGCGTAGGGGGACAGCCCACCTACGAGCAGTACTTC

V: TRBV28
D: -
J: TRBJ1-5
length: 12
size: medium-sized
CDR3: CASSTEAQPQHF
DNA: TGTGCCAGCAGCACGGAGGCCCAGCCCCAGCATTTT

V: TRBV29-1
D: TRBD1
J: TRBJ2-1
length: 13
size: -
CDR3: CSADRGQLGEQFF
DNA: TGCAGCGCTGACCGGGGACAGCTCGGAGAGCAGTTCTTC

V: TRBV7-6
D: -
J: TRBJ2-7
length: 16
size: -
CDR3: CASSLAGDASSYEQYF
DNA: TGTGCCAGCAGCTTAGCGGGCGACGCGAGCTCCTACGAGCAGTACTTC

V: TRBV29-1
D: -
J: TRBJ2-1
length: 17
size: few
CDR3: CSVEGLPARGSYNEQFF
DNA: TGCAGCGTTGAAGGCCTACCGGCCAGGGGTTCCTACAATGAGCAGTTCTTC

V: TRBV11-2
D: -
J: TRBJ1-1
length: 12
size: few
CDR3: CASSLIDTEAFF
DNA: TGTGCCAGCAGCCTCATAGACACTGAAGCTTTCTTT

V: TRBV29-1
D: -
J: TRBJ2-4
length: 10
size: once
CDR3: CSVEVDIQYF
DNA: TGCAGCGTCGAGGTGGACATTCAGTACTTC

V: TRBV29-1
D: TRBD1
J: TRBJ2-7
length: 15
size: -
CDR3: CSVEDGGQGTYEQYF
DNA: TGCAGCGTTGAAGATGGCGGACAGGGGACCTACGAGCAGTACTTC

V: TRBV4-1
D: -
J: TRBJ2-3
length: 15
size: -
CDR3: CASSQRVGFTDTQYF
DNA: TGCGCCAGCAGCCAACGGGTGGGGTTCACAGATACGCAGTATTTT

V: TRBV30
D: -
J: TRBJ1-1
length: 13
size: few
CDR3: CAWSVNGNTEAFF
DNA: TGTGCCTGGAGTGTAAACGGGAACACTGAAGCTTTCTTT

V: TRBV9
D: -
J: TRBJ2-5
length: 10
size: -
CDR3: CASGQETQYF
DNA: TGTGCCAGCGGACAAGAGACCCAGTACTTC

V: TRBV18
D: -
J: TRBJ2-2
length: 14
size: -
CDR3: CASSPPGDVGELFF
DNA: TGTGCCAGCTCACCACCGGGGGATGTCGGGGAGCTGTTTTTT

V: TRBV29-1
D: TRBD1
J: TRBJ2-5
length: 13
size: -
CDR3: CSVVGTGRETQYF
DNA: TGCAGCGTGGTAGGGACAGGGAGGGAGACCCAGTACTTC

V: TRBV30
D: TRBD2
J: TRBJ2-3
length: 14
size: -
CDR3: CAWSSGVSTDTQYF
DNA: TGTGCCTGGAGTAGCGGGGTTAGCACAGATACGCAGTATTTT

V: TRBV4-1
D: TRBD2
J: TRBJ2-1
length: 14
size: few
CDR3: CASSQGPSSGVLFF
DNA: TGCGCCAGCAGCCAAGGGCCTTCTAGCGGGGTCCTGTTCTTC

V: TRBV15
D: TRBD2
J: TRBJ2-5
length: 15
size: -
CDR3: CATSRDGGDQETQYF
DNA: TGTGCCACCAGCAGAGATGGGGGGGACCAAGAGACCCAGTACTTC

V: TRBV29-1
D: -
J: TRBJ2-2
length: 10
size: -
CDR3: CSVATGELFF
DNA: TGCAGCGTAGCAACCGGGGAGCTGTTTTTT

V: TRBV4-1
D: TRBD1
J: TRBJ1-1
length: 15
size: few
CDR3: CASSTQQGFNTEAFF
DNA: TGCGCCAGCAGCACACAACAGGGGTTCAACACTGAAGCTTTCTTT

V: TRBV20-1
D: -
J: TRBJ1-1
length: 10
size: -
CDR3: CSASLPEAFF
DNA: TGCAGTGCGAGCCTCCCTGAAGCTTTCTTT

V: TRBV5-4
D: -
J: TRBJ2-2
length: 13
size: few
CDR3: CASSLYPPGELFF
DNA: TGTGCCAGCAGCTTATATCCTCCCGGGGAGCTGTTTTTT

V: TRBV29-1
D: -
J: TRBJ2-7
length: 14
size: few
CDR3: CSAAGTSSSYEQYF
DNA: TGCAGCGCTGCTGGGACTTCTTCCTCCTACGAGCAGTACTTC

V: TRBV2
D: -
J: TRBJ2-1
length: 10
size: -
CDR3: CASSEDEQFF
DNA: TGTGCCAGCAGTGAGGATGAGCAGTTCTTC

V: TRBV29-1
D: -
J: TRBJ1-2
length: 12
size: few
CDR3: CSVSTGSGAYTF
DNA: TGCAGCGTTTCAACAGGCTCGGGAGCCTACACCTTC

V: TRBV11-2
D: -
J: TRBJ2-4
length: 15
size: -
CDR3: CASSLDLSLGNIQYF
DNA: TGTGCCAGCAGCTTAGATCTAAGTTTGGGAAACATTCAGTACTTC

V: TRBV19
D: -
J: TRBJ1-1
length: 11
size: few
CDR3: CATRDNTEAFF
DNA: TGTGCCACCAGGGACAACACTGAAGCTTTCTTT

V: TRBV2
D: -
J: TRBJ2-1
length: 14
size: -
CDR3: CASRGAQRGNEQFF
DNA: TGTGCCAGCAGGGGAGCTCAACGCGGTAATGAGCAGTTCTTC

V: TRBV25-1
D: -
J: TRBJ2-7
length: 15
size: -
CDR3: CASSVGPGLSYEQYF
DNA: TGTGCCAGCAGTGTCGGACCGGGACTTTCCTACGAGCAGTACTTC

V: TRBV15
D: -
J: TRBJ1-1
length: 15
size: -
CDR3: CATSRDPQAGAEAFF
DNA: TGTGCCACCAGCAGAGATCCCCAGGCGGGGGCTGAAGCTTTCTTT

V: TRBV9
D: -
J: TRBJ1-1
length: 15
size: few
CDR3: CASSVVPGLNTEAFF
DNA: TGTGCCAGCAGCGTAGTCCCAGGGCTGAACACTGAAGCTTTCTTT

V: TRBV2
D: TRBD1
J: TRBJ2-1
length: 17
size: -
CDR3: CASRREETGVLGGEQFF
DNA: TGTGCCAGCAGACGCGAAGAGACAGGGGTCCTAGGTGGTGAGCAGTTCTTC

V: TRBV6-5
D: -
J: TRBJ1-1
length: 16
size: -
CDR3: CASSYADTGFRAEAFF
DNA: TGTGCCAGCAGTTACGCGGACACGGGTTTTCGTGCTGAAGCTTTCTTT

V: TRBV29-1
D: -
J: TRBJ1-2
length: 11
size: -
CDR3: CSVDREYGYTF
DNA: TGCAGCGTTGATCGAGAATATGGCTACACCTTC

V: TRBV6-6
D: TRBD1
J: TRBJ1-5
length: 14
size: few
CDR3: CASSPTGGSQPQHF
DNA: TGTGCCAGCAGTCCGACAGGGGGAAGTCAGCCCCAGCATTTT

V: TRBV9
D: -
J: TRBJ2-1
length: 14
size: -
CDR3: CASSVVVGYNEQFF
DNA: TGTGCCAGCAGCGTAGTCGTGGGGTACAATGAGCAGTTCTTC